This T cell receptor beta chain was identified in a study of radiotherapy plus CTLA-4 blockade in lung cancer. Sequenced by immunoSEQ multiplex PCR; TCRdb stores in-frame clones only, minus some. The sample consists of around 120,000 clones, roughly 80% of them appearing once. The count of this clone is one. What it binds is unknown. The CDR3 loop spans 14 amino acids. Germline CDR1 MDHEN, CDR2 SYDVKM. Trimming took 5 bases from V and 4 from J; bases not matched to a gene: 3. In chemo-refractory metastatic non-small-cell lung cancer, patients got ipilimumab CTLA-4 blockade together with focal radiation. General study findings and limits: Dynamics of early blood T cell clones, together with interferon-beta, were reportedly the best predictors of response.

The chain couples TRBV28 to TRBJ2-1; 9 positions match TRBD1. The receptor was isolated from a human donor with non-small cell lung cancer who had a partial response to radiotherapy plus ipilimumab. The material was peripheral blood, obtained from a patient treated with radiotherapy plus ipilimumab. In nucleotides, the CDR3 is TGTGCCAGCAGTCGGGACAGGGTATACAATGAGCAGTTCTTC. As protein: CASSRDRVYNEQFF.